What follows describes a single T cell receptor beta chain. Its specificity is unknown. Trimming removed 2 bases at V and 0 bases at J, with 10 bases between. Germline CDR1 and CDR2: SGHTA and FQGNSA. The CDR3 consists of 15 residues. The sample originates from a study of cytomegalovirus exposure and HLA in healthy donors. Study-wide results and limits: Cytomegalovirus status was reportedly diagnosed by the classifier with high specificity and sensitivity.

The study ran its PCR with 60 Vbeta and 13 Jbeta primers. Here immunoSEQ multiplex PCR was the method, and the copy in TCRdb shows in-frame clones only, minus some. The data contain some 89,000 clones, roughly 79% of them singletons. This sequence was found in a woman between 25 and 40 years old in good health and CMV-seronegative. The chain recombines TRBV7-2 with TRBJ1-1; tentatively, D is TRBD1 (5 bases). The specimen was PBMCs. CDR3 DNA: TGTGCCAGCAGCTTACTTGCAGGGATGAACACTGAAGCTTTCTTT. Translating it yields CASSLLAGMNTEAFF.